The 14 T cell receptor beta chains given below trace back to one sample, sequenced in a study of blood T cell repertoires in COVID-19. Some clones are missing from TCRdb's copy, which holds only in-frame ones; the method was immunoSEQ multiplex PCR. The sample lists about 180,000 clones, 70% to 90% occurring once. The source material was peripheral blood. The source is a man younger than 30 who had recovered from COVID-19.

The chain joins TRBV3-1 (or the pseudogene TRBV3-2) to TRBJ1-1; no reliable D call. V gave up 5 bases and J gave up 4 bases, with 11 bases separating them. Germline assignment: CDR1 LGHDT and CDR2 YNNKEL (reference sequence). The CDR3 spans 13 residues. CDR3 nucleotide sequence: TGTGCCAGCAGCTCCCCGGGGATCACTGAAGCTTTCTTT. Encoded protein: CASSSPGITEAFF.

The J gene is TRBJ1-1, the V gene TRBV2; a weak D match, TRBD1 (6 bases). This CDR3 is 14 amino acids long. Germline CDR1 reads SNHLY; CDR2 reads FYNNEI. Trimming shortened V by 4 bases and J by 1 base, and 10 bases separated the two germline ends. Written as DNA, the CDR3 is TGTGCCAGCAGTGTAGTACAGGGGAACACTGAAGCTTTCTTT. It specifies CASSVVQGNTEAFF.

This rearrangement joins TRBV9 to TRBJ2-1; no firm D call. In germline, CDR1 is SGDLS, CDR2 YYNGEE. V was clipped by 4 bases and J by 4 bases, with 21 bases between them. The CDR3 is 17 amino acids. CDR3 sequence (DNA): TGTGCCAGCAGCCCCCGTGGTAGCAGCCTAGGATACAATGAGCAGTTCTTC. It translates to CASSPRGSSLGYNEQFF.

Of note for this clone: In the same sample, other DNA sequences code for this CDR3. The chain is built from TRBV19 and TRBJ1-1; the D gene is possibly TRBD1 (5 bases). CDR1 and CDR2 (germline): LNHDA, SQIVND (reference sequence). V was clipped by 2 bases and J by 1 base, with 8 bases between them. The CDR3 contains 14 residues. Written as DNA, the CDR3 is TGTGCCAGTAGTATACGGGGGGGGAACACTGAAGCTTTCTTT. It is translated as CASSIRGGNTEAFF. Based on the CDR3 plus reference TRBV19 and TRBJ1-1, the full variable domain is DGGITQSPKYLFRKEGQNVTLSCEQNLNHDAMYWYRQDPGQGLRLIYYSQIVNDFQKGDIAEGYSVSREKKESFPLTVTSAQKNPTAFYLCASSIRGGNTEAFFGQGTRLTVV.

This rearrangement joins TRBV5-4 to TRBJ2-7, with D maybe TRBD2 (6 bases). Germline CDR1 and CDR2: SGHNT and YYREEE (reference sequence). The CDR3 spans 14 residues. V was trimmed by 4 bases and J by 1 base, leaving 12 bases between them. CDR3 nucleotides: TGTGCCAGCAGCCCGGAGGGACTTTCCTACGAGCAGTACTTC. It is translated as CASSPEGLSYEQYF.

CDR3: CASSWGQKYEQYF. CDR3 sequence (DNA): TGTGCCAGCAGTTGGGGACAGAAATACGAGCAGTACTTC. The chain uses TRBV27 and TRBJ2-7; 7 positions match TRBD1. CDR1 MNHEY and CDR2 SMNVEV come from the germline V gene (reference sequence). The CDR3 extends over 13 amino acids. After removal of 4 bases from V and 4 bases from J, the junction contained 4 bases not matched to a gene.

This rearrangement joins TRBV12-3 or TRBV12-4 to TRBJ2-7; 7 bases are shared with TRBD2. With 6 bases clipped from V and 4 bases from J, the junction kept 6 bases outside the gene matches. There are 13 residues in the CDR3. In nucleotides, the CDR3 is TGTGCCAGCAGGGCGGGAGTGAGTTACGAGCAGTACTTC. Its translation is CASRAGVSYEQYF.

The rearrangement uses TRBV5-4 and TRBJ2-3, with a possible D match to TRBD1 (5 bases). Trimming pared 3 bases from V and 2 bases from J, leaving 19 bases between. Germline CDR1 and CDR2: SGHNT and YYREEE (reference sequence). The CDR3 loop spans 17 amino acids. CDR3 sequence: CASSSKLSGSPTDTQYF. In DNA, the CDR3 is TGTGCCAGCAGCTCAAAGCTATCAGGGTCTCCCACAGATACGCAGTATTTT. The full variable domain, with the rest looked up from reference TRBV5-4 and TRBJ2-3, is ETGVTQSPTHLIKTRGQQVTLRCSSQSGHNTVSWYQQALGQGPQFIFQYYREEENGRGNFPPRFSGLQFPNYSSELNVNALELDDSALYLCASSSKLSGSPTDTQYFGPGTRLTVL.

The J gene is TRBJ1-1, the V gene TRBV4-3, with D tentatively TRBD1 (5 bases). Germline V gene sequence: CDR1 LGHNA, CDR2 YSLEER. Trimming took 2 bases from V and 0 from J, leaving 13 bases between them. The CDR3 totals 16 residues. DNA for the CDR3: TGCGCCAGCAGCCAAAAGGTGTGGGGCATGAACACTGAAGCTTTCTTT. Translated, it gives CASSQKVWGMNTEAFF.

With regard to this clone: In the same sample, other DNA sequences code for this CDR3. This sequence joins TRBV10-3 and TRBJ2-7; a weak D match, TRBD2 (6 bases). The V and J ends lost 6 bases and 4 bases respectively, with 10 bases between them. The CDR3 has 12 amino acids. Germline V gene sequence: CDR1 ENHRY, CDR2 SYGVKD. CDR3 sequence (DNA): TGTGCCATCAGAGGTAGCGGTTACGAGCAGTACTTC. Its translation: CAIRGSGYEQYF.

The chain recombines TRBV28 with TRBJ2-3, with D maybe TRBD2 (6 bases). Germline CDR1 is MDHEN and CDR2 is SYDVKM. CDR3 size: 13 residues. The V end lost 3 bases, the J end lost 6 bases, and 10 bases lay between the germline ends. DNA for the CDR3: TGTGCCAGCAGTTTCCGGGACTCGGATACGCAGTATTTT. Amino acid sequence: CASSFRDSDTQYF.

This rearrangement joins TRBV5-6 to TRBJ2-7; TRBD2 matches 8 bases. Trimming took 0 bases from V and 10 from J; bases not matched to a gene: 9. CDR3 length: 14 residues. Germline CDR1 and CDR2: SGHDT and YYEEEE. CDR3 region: CASSLAAGGLRQYF. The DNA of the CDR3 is TGTGCCAGCAGCTTGGCCGCGGGGGGCCTTCGCCAGTACTTC.

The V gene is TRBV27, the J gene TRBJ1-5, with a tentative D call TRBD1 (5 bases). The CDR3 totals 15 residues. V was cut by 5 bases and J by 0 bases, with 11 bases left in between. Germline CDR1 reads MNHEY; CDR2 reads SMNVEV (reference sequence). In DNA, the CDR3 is TGTGCCAGCAGTCCGACAGTATATAGCAATCAGCCCCAGCATTTT. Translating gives CASSPTVYSNQPQHF.

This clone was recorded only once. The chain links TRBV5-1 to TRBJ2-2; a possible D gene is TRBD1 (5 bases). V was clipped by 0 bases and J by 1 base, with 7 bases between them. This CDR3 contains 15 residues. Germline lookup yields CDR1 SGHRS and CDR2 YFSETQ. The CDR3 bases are TGCGCCAGCAGCTTGGGGGGCCAGAACACCGGGGAGCTGTTTTTT. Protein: CASSLGGQNTGELFF. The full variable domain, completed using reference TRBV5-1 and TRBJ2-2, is KAGVTQTPRYLIKTRGQQVTLSCSPISGHRSVSWYQQTPGQGLQFLFEYFSETQRNKGNFPGRFSGRQFSNSRSEMNVSTLELGDSALYLCASSLGGQNTGELFFGEGSRLTVL.